A selection of T cell receptor beta chains follows, all from one sample in a study of CD8 T cells in Susac syndrome. TCRdb re-called the immunoSEQ multiplex PCR reads through MiXCR, storing one row per CDR3 protein. The sample holds approximately 120,000 distinct CDR3 sequences; about 93% are singletons and the top ten take less than 0.15%. The material sequenced was CD4+ T cells from PBMCs. Every receptor here comes from a human donor in good health. CDR3s include the opening cysteine and the closing phenylalanine or tryptophan. A D gene is named only where the DNA matches it firmly. Rows may omit the clone size; those that give it use once, few, many or a size class.

abundance	j_gene	v_gene	d_gene	CDR3aa	CDR3nt
.	TRBJ1-5	TRBV6-2/TRBV6-3	.	CASSPGGTENQPQHF	TGTGCCAGCAGTCCCGGAGGGACGGAGAATCAGCCCCAGCATTTT
.	TRBJ2-2	TRBV4-2	.	CASSQGQRNTGELFF	TGTGCCAGCAGCCAAGGGCAGAGGAACACCGGGGAGCTGTTTTTT
once	TRBJ1-5	TRBV7-9	.	CASSLRGNQPQHF	TGTGCCAGCAGCTTAAGGGGCAATCAGCCCCAGCATTTT
once	TRBJ1-5	TRBV7-2	.	CASRWQQGYGQPQHF	TGTGCCAGCAGGTGGCAACAGGGCTACGGACAGCCCCAGCATTTT
.	TRBJ2-6	TRBV3-1	.	CASSRRPPGANVLTF	TGTGCCAGCAGCAGGCGCCCCCCCGGGGCCAACGTCCTGACTTTC
.	TRBJ2-7	TRBV5-1	.	CASSLAPGLYEQYF	TGCGCCAGCAGCTTGGCCCCAGGGCTCTACGAGCAGTACTTC
.	TRBJ1-5	TRBV21-1	.	CASSNSRDRVYQPQHF	TGTGCCAGCAGCAACTCCCGGGACAGGGTCTATCAGCCCCAGCATTTT
.	TRBJ1-4	TRBV5-1	.	CASSHTGLGNEKLFF	TGCGCCAGCAGCCACACAGGGTTGGGTAATGAAAAACTGTTTTTT
.	TRBJ2-7	TRBV12-3/TRBV12-4	.	CASSLPVGQTYEQYF	TGTGCCAGCAGTTTACCCGTGGGGCAGACCTACGAGCAGTACTTC
.	TRBJ2-7	TRBV6-2/TRBV6-3	.	CASSYQEYYEQYF	TGTGCCAGCAGTTATCAGGAGTACTACGAGCAGTACTTC
.	TRBJ2-3	TRBV19	TRBD2	CASSGRLAGSTDTQYF	TGTGCCAGTAGTGGAAGACTAGCGGGGAGCACAGATACGCAGTATTTT
.	TRBJ1-2	TRBV20-1	.	CSARSRQAIANYGYTF	TGCAGTGCTAGATCCAGACAGGCCATCGCTAACTATGGCTACACCTTC
.	TRBJ2-1	TRBV5-1	.	CASSLKGGRDNEQFF	TGCGCCAGCAGCCTAAAGGGGGGACGGGACAATGAGCAGTTCTTC
.	TRBJ2-7	TRBV6-2/TRBV6-3	TRBD1	CASRSSGTGYEQYF	TGTGCCAGCAGGTCCTCCGGGACAGGGTACGAGCAGTACTTC
.	TRBJ2-7	TRBV7-2	.	CASSLFLGVYEQYF	TGTGCCAGCAGCCTTTTCCTCGGGGTCTACGAGCAGTACTTC
.	TRBJ2-3	TRBV12-3/TRBV12-4	.	CASSSLATDTQYF	TGTGCCAGCAGTTCTTTAGCCACAGATACGCAGTATTTT
.	TRBJ1-3	TRBV7-2	TRBD1	CASSWGTGRNTIYF	TGTGCCAGCAGCTGGGGGACAGGGAGAAACACCATATATTTT
.	TRBJ2-1	TRBV4-3	TRBD2	CASSQDRAGVYEQFF	TGCGCCAGCAGCCAAGATCGAGCGGGGGTTTATGAGCAGTTCTTC
.	TRBJ2-2	TRBV7-3	.	CASRLKGGTGELFF	TGTGCCAGCAGACTAAAGGGGGGCACCGGGGAGCTGTTTTTT
few	TRBJ2-7	TRBV6-1	TRBD2	CASSPSAGGPTTYEQYF	TGTGCCAGCAGCCCGAGCGCGGGAGGGCCCACCACCTACGAGCAGTACTTC
.	TRBJ2-1	TRBV7-2	.	CASSSTYSQFF	TGTGCCAGCAGCTCGACCTATTCACAGTTCTTC
.	TRBJ1-1	TRBV29-1	.	CSALKEGSNTEAFF	TGCAGCGCTTTAAAGGAGGGTTCGAACACTGAAGCTTTCTTT
.	TRBJ2-2	TRBV7-2	.	CASSVFPARELFF	TGTGCCAGCAGCGTATTCCCGGCCCGGGAGCTGTTTTTT
.	TRBJ1-3	TRBV4-1	.	CASSQESDRNSGNTIYF	TGCGCCAGCAGCCAAGAATCGGACAGAAACTCTGGAAACACCATATATTTT
.	TRBJ2-7	TRBV12-3/TRBV12-4	.	CASSLGLGAYEQYF	TGTGCCAGCAGTTTGGGGTTGGGGGCCTACGAGCAGTACTTC
.	TRBJ1-6	TRBV6-5	.	CASSYFQGSNNSPLHF	TGTGCCAGCAGTTACTTTCAGGGTTCGAATAATTCACCCCTCCACTTT
.	TRBJ2-6	TRBV5-1	.	CASRSPSGTGPSGANVLTF	TGCGCCAGCAGAAGCCCCAGCGGGACAGGACCCTCGGGGGCCAACGTCCTGACTTTC
.	TRBJ2-1	TRBV19	.	CASSRLSAEQFF	TGTGCCAGTAGTCGACTATCAGCCGAGCAGTTCTTC
.	TRBJ1-6	TRBV19	.	CASKAENYNSPLHF	TGTGCCAGTAAAGCGGAGAACTATAATTCACCCCTCCACTTT
.	TRBJ2-1	TRBV18	TRBD2	CASQTSGRAQFF	TGTGCCAGCCAAACTAGCGGGAGGGCCCAGTTCTTC
.	TRBJ2-2	TRBV2	.	CASSEFQLVNGELFF	TGTGCCAGCAGTGAATTCCAACTAGTTAACGGGGAGCTGTTTTTT
.	TRBJ2-1	TRBV19	TRBD2	CASSTPGTSYEQFF	TGTGCCAGTAGTACTCCCGGGACTAGCTATGAGCAGTTCTTC
.	TRBJ2-2	TRBV11-1	.	CASSSTGVQTGELFF	TGTGCCAGCAGCTCGACGGGAGTCCAAACCGGGGAGCTGTTTTTT
.	TRBJ2-3	TRBV2	.	CASSAPGVVTDTQYF	TGTGCCAGCAGTGCCCCGGGGGTGGTCACAGATACGCAGTATTTT
.	TRBJ2-5	TRBV5-1	.	CASSRTSLASQETQYF	TGCGCCAGCAGCCGTACTAGCCTGGCCTCTCAAGAGACCCAGTACTTC
.	TRBJ1-6	TRBV24-1	.	CATRHYPLHF	TGTGCCACCCGGCACTATCCCCTCCACTTT
.	TRBJ2-1	TRBV15	.	CAILATYNEQFF	TGTGCCATCCTGGCAACCTACAATGAGCAGTTCTTC
.	TRBJ2-1	TRBV27	TRBD2	CASSSQPSGYQQFF	TGTGCCAGCAGTTCCCAACCTAGCGGGTACCAGCAGTTCTTC
once	TRBJ2-2	TRBV6-1	.	CASSEQENTGELFF	TGTGCCAGCAGTGAGCAGGAGAACACCGGGGAGCTGTTTTTT
once	TRBJ2-5	TRBV5-1	TRBD1	CASSSSTGMETQYF	TGCGCCAGCAGCTCCTCGACAGGGATGGAGACCCAGTACTTC
.	TRBJ2-1	TRBV28	TRBD2	CASSQGLAENEQFF	TGTGCCAGCAGCCAGGGACTAGCTGAAAATGAGCAGTTCTTC
.	TRBJ2-7	TRBV6-5	TRBD1	CASSHDREYF	TGTGCCAGCAGTCATGACAGGGAGTACTTC
.	TRBJ2-5	TRBV5-4	TRBD2	CAISTSGRALETQYF	TGTGCCATTTCGACTAGCGGGAGGGCCTTGGAGACCCAGTACTTC
.	TRBJ1-5	TRBV3-1	.	CASSQGERAKHF	TGTGCCAGCAGCCAAGGGGAAAGGGCCAAACATTTT
.	TRBJ1-1	TRBV20-1	.	CSAGDQVGTEAFF	TGCAGTGCCGGAGACCAGGTGGGCACTGAAGCTTTCTTT
.	TRBJ1-2	TRBV19	.	CASTTEAFVVPHGYTF	TGTGCCAGTACGACAGAGGCATTCGTAGTACCCCATGGCTACACCTTC
.	TRBJ2-7	TRBV6-2/TRBV6-3	TRBD1	CASTLRTGGEQYF	TGTGCCAGCACTCTGCGGACAGGGGGCGAGCAGTACTTC
.	TRBJ2-1	TRBV9	.	CASSVEVGMGEQFF	TGTGCCAGCAGCGTAGAGGTGGGAATGGGTGAGCAGTTCTTC
.	TRBJ1-5	TRBV5-6	.	CASSLTSGLGGFQPQHF	TGTGCCAGCAGCTTGACTTCAGGATTGGGTGGTTTCCAGCCCCAGCATTTT
.	TRBJ1-2	TRBV30	.	CAWTGLYGYTF	TGTGCCTGGACAGGCTTGTATGGCTACACCTTC
.	TRBJ2-1	TRBV7-9	.	CASRPTGQPRESEQFF	TGTGCCAGCAGACCGACAGGACAACCCCGGGAGAGTGAGCAGTTCTTC
once	TRBJ2-7	TRBV7-2	.	CASSLGGGRSVEQYF	TGTGCCAGCAGCTTAGGTGGCGGACGCTCCGTCGAGCAGTACTTC
.	TRBJ1-5	TRBV6-5	.	CASSRARSNQPQHF	TGTGCCAGCAGCCGGGCCAGGAGCAATCAGCCCCAGCATTTT
few	TRBJ2-7	TRBV5-6	.	CASSLVSYEQYF	TGTGCCAGCAGCTTGGTGTCCTACGAGCAGTACTTC
.	TRBJ2-1	TRBV5-1	.	CASNRASPNEQFF	TGCGCCAGCAACAGGGCTAGTCCCAATGAGCAGTTCTTC
.	TRBJ2-2	TRBV18	TRBD2	CASSPNSGTSTGELFF	TGTGCCAGCTCACCAAACAGCGGGACGTCCACCGGGGAGCTGTTTTTT
.	TRBJ2-1	TRBV6-2/TRBV6-3	TRBD2	CASTHAGVLISNEQFF	TGTGCCAGCACTCATGCGGGAGTTCTCATTAGCAATGAGCAGTTCTTC